The present T cell receptor beta chain was sequenced within a study of cytomegalovirus exposure and HLA in healthy donors. Study context: The roughly 130 validation repertoires used the same platform as the roughly 700 first-cohort repertoires (as reported by a later analysis). Study-level results: TCR beta chains numbering more than 150 were designated cytomegalovirus-associated. Despite most TCR sequences being rare, some public TCRs occurred in many donors.

Comment on this clone: The target antigen is unknown.

Repertoires were generated with immunoSEQ multiplex PCR, while TCRdb's copy carries only in-frame clones and drops some. The sample shows about 60,000 clones, 90% to 97% of them seen only once. The CDR3 loop spans 18 amino acids. The V gene end was trimmed by 5 bases and the J gene end by 5 bases; junction bases not matched to a gene: 12. Germline V gene sequence: CDR1 SGHVS, CDR2 FQNEAQ. The specimen was PBMCs. The receptor was derived from a woman aged 18-30 years in good health and CMV-seronegative. The J gene is TRBJ2-1, the V gene TRBV7-8; 13 bases agree with TRBD2. The CDR3 protein is CASSPRLAGGPKNNEQFF. The DNA for the CDR3 is TGTGCCAGCAGCCCAAGACTAGCGGGGGGACCGAAGAACAATGAGCAGTTCTTC.